These 25 T cell receptor beta chains originate from one sample sequenced in a study of T cell repertoires in cytomegalovirus infection. TCRdb passed the reads through MiXCR, listing each CDR3 protein once. The repertoire holds more than 650,000 distinct CDR3 sequences, with about a third as singletons. Sequenced sample: PBMCs. The receptors come from a human donor in good health (CMV status not recorded). Some clones in this sample may be carry-over from other donors' samples.

The V call is TRBV6-2 or TRBV6-3, the J call TRBJ1-1, with D hard to call. CDR3 length: 14 amino acids. Germline V gene lookup returns CDR1 MNHEY and CDR2 SVGEGT. The V end was cut by 7 bases, the J end by 8 bases, with 20 bases between. This CDR3 is CASTSPHKVTEAFF. Here the CDR3 DNA reads TGTGCCAGCACCTCACCCCACAAGGTTACCGAAGCTTTCTTT.

This clonotype was counted between two and nine times. This chain uses TRBV6-2 or TRBV6-3 with TRBJ1-1; 7 positions agree with TRBD1. V was pared by 2 bases and J by 0 bases, with 3 bases of the junction left unmatched. Germline V gene data show CDR1 as MNHEY and CDR2 as SVGEGT. The CDR3 is 15 amino acids. The CDR3 is CASSYDRVLNTEAFF. As DNA, the CDR3 is TGTGCCAGCAGTTACGACAGGGTATTGAACACTGAAGCTTTCTTT.

This clonotype was seen once. The J gene is TRBJ1-2, the V gene TRBV7-9, with unresolved D. CDR3 length: 11 residues. V lost 1 base, J lost 13 bases, and 10 bases lay in between. Germline CDR1 reads SEHNR; CDR2 reads FQNEAQ (reference sequence). The CDR3 sequence is CASSLVLPLTF. CDR3 coding DNA: TGTGCCAGCAGCTTAGTACTGCCGCTCACCTTC. The entire variable domain, with the rest obtained from reference TRBV7-9 and TRBJ1-2, is as follows: DTGVSQNPRHKITKRGQNVTFRCDPISEHNRLYWYRQTLGQGPEFLTYFQNEAQLEKSRLLSDRFSAERPKGSFSTLEIQRTEQGDSAMYLCASSLVLPLTFGSGTRLTVV.

The rearrangement joins TRBV27 to TRBJ2-1, with 10 positions matching TRBD2. This CDR3 spans 13 amino acids. CDR1 and CDR2 (germline): MNHEY, SMNVEV (reference sequence). V shed 3 bases, J shed 12 bases, and the junction held 5 bases outside the gene matches. In DNA form, the CDR3 reads TGTGCCAGCAGTTTCTCTAGCGGGAGTCGGCAGTTCTTC. Protein sequence: CASSFSSGSRQFF.

This clonotype was counted ten times or more. The J gene is TRBJ1-2, the V gene TRBV7-8, with D unclear. V lost 1 base to trimming and J lost 8 bases, with 20 bases between them. The CDR3 consists of 16 residues. CDR1 and CDR2 (germline): SGHVS, FQNEAQ. CDR3 sequence reads: CASSLDMARPVYGYTF. DNA for the CDR3: TGTGCCAGCAGCTTAGACATGGCAAGACCCGTCTACGGCTACACCTTC.

The table lists this clonotype with a few counts. This chain uses TRBV15 with TRBJ1-6; D may be TRBD1 (5 bases). Trimming pared 9 bases from V and 6 bases from J, leaving 12 bases between. From germline, CDR1 is LNHNV and CDR2 YYDKDF (reference sequence). The CDR3 has 13 amino acids. The CDR3 spells CATGWDLNSPLHF. The CDR3 DNA reads TGTGCCACTGGTTGGGACCTTAATTCACCCCTCCACTTT. Full variable domain (rest looked up from reference TRBV15 and TRBJ1-6): DAMVIQNPRYQVTQFGKPVTLSCSQTLNHNVMYWYQQKSSQAPKLLFHYYDKDFNNEADTPDNFQSRRPNTSFCFLDIRSPGLGDTAMYLCATGWDLNSPLHFGNGTRLTVT.

The chain is built from TRBV28 and TRBJ2-7, with D uncertain. Per the germline V gene, CDR1 is MDHEN and CDR2 is SYDVKM. Trimming removed 6 bases from V and 6 bases from J, with 9 bases in between. This CDR3 region has 11 residues. CDR3 nucleotides: TGTGCCAGCAGAAAGAAGACCGAGCAGTACTTC. It is translated as CASRKKTEQYF.

The rearrangement joins TRBV27 to TRBJ2-3; TRBD2 aligns across 7 bases. CDR1 MNHEY and CDR2 SMNVEV come from the germline V gene (reference sequence). The V gene end was trimmed by 6 bases and the J gene end by 0 bases; junction bases not matched to a gene: 6. The CDR3 loop spans 15 amino acids. CDR3 coding DNA: TGTGCCAGCAGAGGACTAGACTTTAGCACAGATACGCAGTATTTT. Translation gives CASRGLDFSTDTQYF.

This clonotype was counted a few times. The chain couples TRBV27 to TRBJ1-2, with D perhaps matching TRBD1 (5 bases). V dropped 5 bases and J dropped 4 bases, with 23 bases sitting between them. Germline CDR1 is MNHEY and CDR2 is SMNVEV (reference sequence). The CDR3 spans 17 residues. CDR3 in amino acids: CASSLDPIQGIIYGYTF. Here the CDR3 DNA reads TGTGCCAGCAGTCTCGACCCAATCCAGGGTATAATCTATGGCTACACCTTC.

A word on this clonotype: Possible read error: a much larger clone is one base away. This chain uses TRBV7-8 with TRBJ2-7; D gene ambiguous. The germline V gene encodes CDR1 SGHVS and CDR2 FQNEAQ. The CDR3 length is 15 residues. CDR3 coding DNA: TGTGACAGCAGCTTGGGGATGGGATTGGTCTACGAGCAGTACTTC. This gives the protein CDSSLGMGLVYEQYF. The full variable domain, its missing parts supplied by reference TRBV7-8 and TRBJ2-7, is GAGVSQSPRYKVAKRGQDVALRCDPISGHVSLFWYQQALGQGPEFLTYFQNEAQLDKSGLPSDRFFAERPEGSVSTLKIQRTQQEDSAVYLCDSSLGMGLVYEQYFGPGTRLTVT.

The chain uses TRBV5-4 and TRBJ2-1; TRBD2 matches 7 bases. V shed 10 bases and J 8 bases; nucleotides not matched to a gene: 9. There are 12 residues in the CDR3. Germline CDR1 and CDR2: SGHNT and YYREEE (reference sequence). The CDR3 region has the DNA TGTGCCTTCCCCCTTGGGGGGGATGAGCAGTTCTTC. It specifies CAFPLGGDEQFF. Full variable domain (outside the CDR3, taken from reference TRBV5-4 and TRBJ2-1): ETGVTQSPTHLIKTRGQQVTLRCSSQSGHNTVSWYQQALGQGPQFIFQYYREEENGRGNFPPRFSGLQFPNYSSELNVNALELDDSALYLCAFPLGGDEQFFGPGTRLTVL.

In this sample, this clonotype turned up once. V is TRBV10-3 and J is TRBJ2-7; D unresolved. Germline V gene data show CDR1 as ENHRY and CDR2 as SYGVKD. The V and J ends lost 6 bases and 2 bases respectively, with 8 bases between them. This CDR3 region has 12 residues. CDR3 sequence (DNA): TGTGCCATCAGAACGGAGACCTACGAGCAGTACTTC. Amino acids: CAIRTETYEQYF.

This chain joins TRBV5-4 and TRBJ1-6; TRBD1 matches 9 bases. CDR3 length: 16 residues. V lost 4 bases and J lost 7; bases outside the gene matches: 9. Germline assignment: CDR1 SGHNT and CDR2 YYREEE (reference sequence). The CDR3 DNA reads as TGTGCCAGCAGCCCCGGGACAGGGACCCCAAATTCACCCCTCCACTTT. It yields the protein CASSPGTGTPNSPLHF.

This clonotype has a count of ten or more. The CDR3 coding sequence is TGTGCCAGCAGTTTCATACAGGGGTTTGGCACTGAAGCTTTCTTT. It translates to CASSFIQGFGTEAFF. The chain uses TRBV6-1 and TRBJ1-1; 7 bases line up with TRBD1. Germline CDR1 and CDR2: MNHNS and SASEGT. This CDR3 spans 15 amino acids. The trim removed 5 bases at V and 4 bases at J, leaving 10 bases unmatched.

The chain uses TRBV5-3 and TRBJ2-5; 11 bases agree with TRBD2. TRBV5-3 is sorted into the ORF group, with uncertain function. The CDR3 runs to 16 residues. V gave up 5 bases and J gave up 4 bases; unmatched junction bases: 10. The CDR3 protein is CARSDHPGTSGETQYF. The CDR3 coding sequence is TGTGCCAGAAGTGACCATCCCGGGACTAGCGGAGAGACCCAGTACTTC.

The chain uses TRBV6-2 or TRBV6-3 and TRBJ1-1, with 7 nucleotides matching TRBD1. There are 16 residues in the CDR3. Trimming removed 2 bases from V and 6 bases from J; junction bases left unmatched: 12. The germline V gene has CDR1 MNHEY and CDR2 SVGEGT. As DNA, the CDR3 is TGTGCCAGCAGTTACAGGGGGCTAAACCCGCACGCTGAAGCTTTCTTT. It translates to CASSYRGLNPHAEAFF.

The chain couples TRBV2 to TRBJ2-2; D call uncertain. V gave up 7 bases and J gave up 7 bases, with 7 bases separating them. CDR1 and CDR2 (germline): SNHLY, FYNNEI. The CDR3 is made up of 11 amino acids. The CDR3 sequence is CASKRDGELFF. The CDR3, as DNA: TGTGCCAGCAAAAGAGACGGGGAGCTGTTTTTT.

The chain links TRBV7-6 to TRBJ2-7, with TRBD1 matching over 7 bases. Losses at the gene ends were 6 bases for V and 0 bases for J; bases not matched to a gene: 8. The germline V gene has CDR1 SGHVS and CDR2 FNYEAQ. The CDR3 runs to 15 residues. The CDR3 here is CASRPRDSSSYEQYF. In DNA, the CDR3 is TGTGCCAGCAGGCCTCGGGACAGCTCCTCCTACGAGCAGTACTTC. Drawing the rest from reference TRBV7-6 and TRBJ2-7, the complete variable domain is GAGVSQSPRYKVTKRGQDVALRCDPISGHVSLYWYRQALGQGPEFLTYFNYEAQQDKSGLPNDRFSAERPEGSISTLTIQRTEQRDSAMYRCASRPRDSSSYEQYFGPGTRLTVT.

This clonotype was seen a handful of times. The chain couples TRBV20-1 to TRBJ2-7; TRBD2 agrees at 11 bases. CDR3 size: 14 residues. J gave up 3 bases and V 4 bases, and 5 bases lay outside the gene matches. Germline V lookup: CDR1 DFQATT, CDR2 SNEGSKA (reference sequence). CDR3 DNA: TGCAGTGCTAAACTAGCGGGAGCCCTCTACGAGCAGTACTTC. This encodes CSAKLAGALYEQYF.

Many counts were recorded for this clonotype. The J gene is TRBJ2-4, the V gene TRBV7-8; TRBD1 aligns across 11 bases. CDR1 is SGHVS and CDR2 is FQNEAQ in the germline V gene. CDR3 size: 18 residues. With V trimmed by 2 bases and J by 3 bases, 9 bases remained unmatched. CDR3 loop: CASSLMDRGRVDKNIQYF. In DNA, the CDR3 is TGTGCCAGCAGCTTAATGGACAGGGGGCGGGTGGACAAAAACATTCAGTACTTC.

The chain has TRBV6-1 and TRBJ2-7; D gene ambiguous. This CDR3 is built from 15 residues. Germline assignment: CDR1 MNHNS and CDR2 SASEGT. Trimming pared 5 bases from V and 2 bases from J, leaving 16 bases between. The CDR3 DNA reads as TGTGCCAGCAGTTTGCAAGGACGGCCTACCTACGAGCAGTACTTC. It is translated as CASSLQGRPTYEQYF.

Only a few counts were recorded for this clonotype. The chain carries TRBV12-3 or TRBV12-4 and TRBJ2-7; D is uncertain. The CDR3 runs to 13 residues. The germline V and J ends were trimmed by 5 bases and 3 bases, with 11 bases remaining between them. CDR3 in amino acids: CASSISHYYEQYF. In nucleotides, the CDR3 is TGTGCCAGCAGTATCAGTCATTACTACGAGCAGTACTTC.

This clonotype was counted only a few times. The chain combines TRBV6-5 with TRBJ2-3; D may be TRBD2 (5 bases). This CDR3 has 12 amino acids. The germline gives CDR1 MNHEY, CDR2 SVGAGI. V was trimmed by 7 bases and J by 9 bases, leaving 14 bases between them. The CDR3 loop is CASISEGWTQYF. As DNA, the CDR3 is TGTGCCAGCATCAGCGAGGGTTGGACGCAGTATTTT.

The chain is built from TRBV4-1 and TRBJ1-5; 8 positions agree with TRBD1. Germline trimming cut 0 bases from V and 3 bases from J; bases unmatched to any gene: 4. The CDR3 contains 16 residues. From germline, CDR1 is MGHRA and CDR2 YSYEKL. The CDR3 protein is CASSQEAGGFNQPQHF. CDR3 nucleotides: TGCGCCAGCAGCCAAGAGGCAGGGGGCTTCAATCAGCCCCAGCATTTT.

This clonotype was counted a few times. The chain combines TRBV6-5 with TRBJ2-5, with a weak D call TRBD2 (7 bases). V was pared by 9 bases and J by 5 bases, with 22 bases between. The CDR3 covers 15 residues. CDR1 is MNHEY and CDR2 is SVGAGI in the germline V gene. CDR3 DNA: TGTGCCAGTACGGGAGGTTTGGGGGCGCGGGAGACCCAGTACTTC. Its translation is CASTGGLGARETQYF.